The 12 T cell receptor beta chains below all came from one sample that was sequenced in a study of blood T cell repertoires in COVID-19. Assay: immunoSEQ multiplex PCR; the TCRdb copy retains only in-frame clones and omits some. Of about 300,000 clones in the sample, approximately 90% were seen once. The sample consisted of peripheral blood. The receptors were sampled from a man aged 18 to 30 with active or convalescent COVID-19.

In its sample, this clone was seen a few times. Other DNA variants within this sample encode the same CDR3. The V and J genes are TRBV3-1 (or the pseudogene TRBV3-2) and TRBJ1-3; D gene ambiguous. CDR3 size: 13 residues. V was clipped by 3 bases and J by 4 bases, with 7 bases between them. CDR1 and CDR2 (germline): LGHDT, YNNKEL (reference sequence). CDR3: CASSQGEGNTIYF. The CDR3 DNA reads TGTGCCAGCAGCCAGGGAGAGGGAAACACCATATATTTT.

V gene TRBV5-4 combines with J gene TRBJ2-1; 11 nucleotides match TRBD2. V was pared by 4 bases and J by 5 bases, with 5 bases of the junction left unmatched. The CDR3 runs to 15 residues. From germline, CDR1 is SGHNT and CDR2 YYREEE (reference sequence). The CDR3 sequence is CASSPTSGGNNEQFF. In DNA, the CDR3 is TGTGCCAGCAGCCCAACTAGCGGGGGAAACAATGAGCAGTTCTTC.

The V gene is TRBV6-5, the J gene TRBJ2-7; 12 nucleotides line up with TRBD1. CDR1 and CDR2 (germline): MNHEY, SVGAGI. CDR3 length: 15 amino acids. Trimming removed 4 bases from V and 5 bases from J; junction bases left unmatched: 6. The CDR3 reads CASSWDRGHTDEQYF. CDR3 in DNA: TGTGCCAGCAGTTGGGACAGGGGGCACACGGACGAGCAGTACTTC.

This clone was recorded a few times. The junction and the germline gene differ at one end; a read error may be behind it. The chain is built from TRBV18 and TRBJ2-7; D is perhaps TRBD1 (6 bases). CDR3 length equals 9 residues. Germline CDR1 reads KGHSH; CDR2 reads LQKENI. The CDR3 coding sequence is TGTGCCAGCTCACCGACAGGTAGCTTC. It is translated as CASSPTGSF.

The rearrangement links TRBV5-4 to TRBJ2-1; TRBD2 matches at 10 bases. There are 15 residues in the CDR3. Trimming took 4 bases from V and 4 from J; bases not matched to a gene: 5. From germline, CDR1 is SGHNT and CDR2 YYREEE (reference sequence). The CDR3 nucleotides are TGTGCCAGCAGCGCTAGCGGGAGAGAGTACAATGAGCAGTTCTTC. Amino acids: CASSASGREYNEQFF.

This chain links TRBV12-5 with TRBJ1-5; D is unresolved. The germline CDR1 and CDR2 sequences are LGHNT and FRNRAP. V lost 6 bases, J lost 5 bases, and 14 bases lay in between. The CDR3 consists of 14 residues. The CDR3 nucleotides are TGTGCTAGTGGCCCAGACGGAGCGTATCAGCCCCAGCATTTT. Encoded protein: CASGPDGAYQPQHF.

This clone was detected once. The rearrangement joins TRBV19 to TRBJ2-3; a possible D gene is TRBD1 (6 bases). From germline, CDR1 is LNHDA and CDR2 SQIVND (reference sequence). With 0 bases removed from V and 2 bases from J, the gap between germline ends came to 21 bases. The length of the CDR3 is 19 residues. This chain's CDR3 is CASSIEPWGPSFITDTQYF. The CDR3 coding sequence is TGTGCCAGTAGTATAGAACCTTGGGGGCCATCATTTATCACAGATACGCAGTATTTT.

The chain is built from TRBV7-3 and TRBJ2-3, with 13 bases fitting TRBD2. Germline-derived CDR1 and CDR2 are SGHTA and FQGTGA. The CDR3 contains 16 residues. V dropped 5 bases and J dropped 3; count of bases not matched to a gene: 5. Written as DNA, the CDR3 is TGTGCCAGCAGCGAAGGACTAGCGGGAGTAACAGATACGCAGTATTTT. This encodes CASSEGLAGVTDTQYF. Complete variable domain (other parts from reference TRBV7-3 and TRBJ2-3): GAGVSQTPSNKVTEKGKYVELRCDPISGHTALYWYRQSLGQGPEFLIYFQGTGAADDSGLPNDRFFAVRPEGSVSTLKIQRTERGDSAVYLCASSEGLAGVTDTQYFGPGTRLTVL.

This chain links TRBV9 with TRBJ2-1; D remains ambiguous. Germline-derived CDR1 and CDR2 are SGDLS and YYNGEE. This CDR3 region has 16 residues. The ends were cut back, 0 bases at V and 2 bases at J, with 12 bases in the middle. CDR3 region: CASSVESTLAYNEQFF. CDR3 DNA: TGTGCCAGCAGCGTAGAATCAACTCTTGCCTACAATGAGCAGTTCTTC.

The V gene is TRBV6-2 or TRBV6-3, the J gene TRBJ2-1; 12 nucleotides align to TRBD2. Germline CDR1 MNHEY, CDR2 SVGEGT. This CDR3 is 15 amino acids long. V gave up 7 bases and J gave up 6 bases; unmatched junction bases: 7. CDR3 nucleotide sequence: TGTGCCAGCAACCCTTCTAGCGGGGGGGGCAATGAGCAGTTCTTC. Amino acid sequence: CASNPSSGGGNEQFF.

The chain joins TRBV9 to TRBJ2-2; 7 bases map to TRBD1. CDR3 length equals 19 residues. Per the germline V gene, CDR1 is SGDLS and CDR2 is YYNGEE. Trimming cost V 2 bases and J 0 bases; bases outside gene matches: 13. DNA for the CDR3: TGTGCCAGCAGCGTGGCCCGTGAACAGGGGCATTCGAACACCGGGGAGCTGTTTTTT. Translated, it gives CASSVAREQGHSNTGELFF.

The chain uses TRBV2 and TRBJ2-7; tentatively, D is TRBD2 (6 bases). This CDR3 is 16 amino acids long. Trimming stripped 4 bases from V and 3 bases from J, with 19 bases between. Germline values: CDR1 SNHLY, CDR2 FYNNEI. Here the CDR3 reads CASSAPRRDSLYEQYF. CDR3 coding DNA: TGTGCCAGCAGTGCCCCCCGCCGGGACTCCCTCTACGAGCAGTACTTC. Based on the CDR3 plus reference TRBV2 and TRBJ2-7, the full variable domain is EPEVTQTPSHQVTQMGQEVILRCVPISNHLYFYWYRQILGQKVEFLVSFYNNEISEKSEIFDDQFSVERPDGSNFTLKIRSTKLEDSAMYFCASSAPRRDSLYEQYFGPGTRLTVT.